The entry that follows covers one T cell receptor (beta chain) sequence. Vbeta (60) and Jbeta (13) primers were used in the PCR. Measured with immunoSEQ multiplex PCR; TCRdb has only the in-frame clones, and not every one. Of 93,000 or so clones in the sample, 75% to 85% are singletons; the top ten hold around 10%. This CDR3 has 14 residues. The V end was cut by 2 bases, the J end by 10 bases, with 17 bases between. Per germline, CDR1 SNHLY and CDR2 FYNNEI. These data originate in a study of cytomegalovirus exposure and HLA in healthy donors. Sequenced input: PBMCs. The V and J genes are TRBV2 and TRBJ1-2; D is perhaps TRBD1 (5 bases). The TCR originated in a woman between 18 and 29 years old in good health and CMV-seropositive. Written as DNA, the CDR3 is TGTGCCAGCAGTGAAACGGGGGGTAGGGAAACCTACACCTTC. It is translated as CASSETGGRETYTF. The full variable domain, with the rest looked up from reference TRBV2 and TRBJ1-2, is EPEVTQTPSHQVTQMGQEVILRCVPISNHLYFYWYRQILGQKVEFLVSFYNNEISEKSEIFDDQFSVERPDGSNFTLKIRSTKLEDSAMYFCASSETGGRETYTFGSGTRLTVV.